The next 17 T cell receptor beta chains were all read from a single sample in a study of T cells after yellow fever vaccination (dated by TCRdb to the late 2010s). The treatment or condition label, read with the paper, signifies: live attenuated yellow fever vaccine strain. The library was made by 5' RACE. Reads for this sample came from an Illumina HiSeq 2500. The public reads were reprocessed in TCRdb via fastp at Q25 and MiXCR, keeping in-frame beta chains. Duplicate CDR3 protein sequences are folded into a single record with the most common DNA and genes. The sample data list approximately 610,000 distinct CDR3 sequences, and roughly a sixth of these were observed just once. 15% to 20% of the sample comes from the top ten. The sequencing here drew on PBMCs, taken 4 to 6 days after the first yellow fever vaccination. The receptors here all came from a man aged 18 to 30 who received the YFV17D yellow fever vaccine.

V is TRBV3-1 and J is TRBJ1-6; TRBD1 matches 7 bases. The CDR3 totals 16 residues. Trimming removed 1 base from V and 8 bases from J; junction bases left unmatched: 8. Germline V gene data show CDR1 as LGHDT and CDR2 as YNNKEL (reference sequence). CDR3 sequence reads: CASSQVTGTDDSPLHF. The CDR3 region has the DNA TGTGCCAGCAGCCAAGTCACTGGGACAGACGATTCACCCCTCCACTTT.

The chain carries TRBV5-1 and TRBJ2-5; D ambiguous. The CDR3 covers 14 residues. The germline V gene encodes CDR1 SGHRS and CDR2 YFSETQ. Trimming left V 4 bases short and J 1 base short, with 11 bases between. The CDR3: CASSHDGSQETQYF. In DNA, the CDR3 is TGCGCCAGCAGCCATGACGGTAGCCAAGAGACCCAGTACTTC.

CDR3: CASSLVPRGAADSPLHF. CDR3 sequence (DNA): TGTGCCAGCAGCTTAGTCCCTCGGGGGGCCGCGGACTCACCCCTCCACTTT. The J gene is TRBJ1-6, the V gene TRBV7-2; D might be TRBD1 (6 bases). The CDR3 is 17 amino acids. Trimming removed 1 base from V and 10 bases from J, with 20 bases in between. Germline V gene data show CDR1 as SGHTA and CDR2 as FQGNSA.

With respect to this clonotype: The junction differs from germline at one of its ends, possibly a read error. The rearrangement links TRBV4-2 to TRBJ2-5, with 8 bases matching TRBD1. Germline CDR1 reads LGHNA; CDR2 reads YNFKEQ. This CDR3 is 15 amino acids long. CDR3 DNA: TGTGCCATCAGCTCTCGTCAGGGGGCTGAAGAGACCCAGTACTTC. As protein: CAISSRQGAEETQYF.

The table lists this clonotype with many counts. V usage is TRBV5-1 and J usage is TRBJ2-5, with 9 bases aligning to TRBD2. CDR1 and CDR2 from the germline V gene are SGHRS and YFSETQ. V shed 1 base, J shed 3 bases, and the junction held 7 bases outside the gene matches. The CDR3 has 16 amino acids. CDR3 region: CASSLTSSGGKETQYF. The DNA of the CDR3 is TGCGCCAGCAGCTTGACAAGTAGCGGGGGCAAAGAGACCCAGTACTTC.

V and J are TRBV6-2 or TRBV6-3 and TRBJ1-5; D possibly corresponds to TRBD1 (5 bases). CDR3 length: 15 amino acids. The germline CDR1 and CDR2 sequences are MNHEY and SVGEGT. Between the trimmed V and J ends, which lost 1 base and 6 bases, there was a span of 13 bases. The CDR3 reads CASSYLRGTGQPQHF. In DNA, the CDR3 is TGTGCCAGCAGTTACTTGAGGGGTACCGGTCAGCCCCAGCATTTT.

The chain couples TRBV5-1 to TRBJ2-3; D call uncertain. The CDR3 consists of 18 residues. Trimming stripped 5 bases from V and 4 bases from J, with 26 bases between. Germline V gene lookup returns CDR1 SGHRS and CDR2 YFSETQ. This CDR3 is CASRPQRLFERESDTQYF. CDR3 sequence (DNA): TGCGCCAGCAGGCCCCAAAGGCTGTTCGAGCGCGAATCAGATACGCAGTATTTT.

This clonotype was counted only a few times. The gene calls are TRBV7-9 and TRBJ1-6; D is ambiguous. The V end lost 2 bases, the J end lost 7 bases, and 9 bases lay between the germline ends. The CDR3 covers 14 residues. Germline values: CDR1 SEHNR, CDR2 FQNEAQ (reference sequence). CDR3 residues: CASSLWAGNSPLHF. The CDR3 region has the DNA TGTGCCAGCAGCTTATGGGCGGGAAATTCACCCCTCCACTTT.

This clonotype occurred once. The V call is TRBV18, the J call TRBJ2-3; 8 bases align to TRBD1. J was trimmed by 5 bases and V by 4 bases; bases with no gene match: 11. The CDR3 is 16 residues long. Germline V lookup: CDR1 KGHSH, CDR2 LQKENI. DNA of the CDR3: TGTGCCAGCTCACGTGGACAGGGCCCTCGCCTAGATACGCAGTATTTT. Its protein product is CASSRGQGPRLDTQYF.

This clonotype was observed a handful of times. The chain is built from TRBV19 and TRBJ1-1, with TRBD1 as a possible D gene (6 bases). Germline-derived CDR1 and CDR2 are LNHDA and SQIVND (reference sequence). The CDR3 spans 13 residues. The CDR3 DNA reads TGTGCTTCTATAAAGGACAGAAACACTGAAGCTTTCTTT. This codes for CASIKDRNTEAFF. The full variable domain, rest sourced from reference TRBV19 and TRBJ1-1, is DGGITQSPKYLFRKEGQNVTLSCEQNLNHDAMYWYRQDPGQGLRLIYYSQIVNDFQKGDIAEGYSVSREKKESFPLTVTSAQKNPTAFYLCASIKDRNTEAFFGQGTRLTVV.

The V and J genes are TRBV5-1 and TRBJ1-1; D is possibly TRBD1 (6 bases). V was trimmed by 0 bases and J by 3 bases, leaving 12 bases between them. This CDR3 is built from 15 residues. The germline gives CDR1 SGHRS, CDR2 YFSETQ. The CDR3 spells CASSLANGGDTEAFF. The CDR3 DNA is TGCGCCAGCAGCTTGGCCAACGGGGGCGACACTGAAGCTTTCTTT.

The rearrangement joins TRBV29-1 to TRBJ1-1, with unresolved D. Trimming stripped 6 bases from V and 2 bases from J, with 10 bases between. The CDR3 runs to 12 residues. The germline gives CDR1 SQVTM, CDR2 ANQGSEA. CDR3: CSVSHLNTEAFF. The CDR3, as DNA: TGCAGCGTGTCCCATCTCAACACTGAAGCTTTCTTT.

This clonotype was counted between two and nine times. The rearrangement joins TRBV20-1 to TRBJ2-3, with a tentative D call TRBD2 (6 bases). V dropped 0 bases and J dropped 2 bases, with 18 bases sitting between them. CDR3 length: 17 amino acids. CDR1 is DFQATT and CDR2 is SNEGSKA in the germline V gene (reference sequence). CDR3 region: CSARDLGSGTHTDTQYF. Written as DNA, the CDR3 is TGCAGTGCTAGAGATCTAGGTAGCGGAACACACACAGATACGCAGTATTTT.

This sequence joins TRBV6-2 or TRBV6-3 and TRBJ2-5, with 8 bases aligning to TRBD2. Germline CDR1 reads MNHEY; CDR2 reads SVGEGT. J lost 4 bases, V lost 5 bases, and 6 bases had no gene match. The CDR3 contains 14 residues. CDR3 coding DNA: TGTGCCAGCAGTGCCCGGGGGGGGCTAGAGACCCAGTACTTC. Residues: CASSARGGLETQYF.

V and J are TRBV5-1 and TRBJ1-6, with D possibly TRBD1 on 5 matching bases. The V and J ends lost 4 bases and 10 bases respectively, with 21 bases between them. Per the germline V gene, CDR1 is SGHRS and CDR2 is YFSETQ. The CDR3 spans 16 residues. The DNA for the CDR3 is TGCGCCAGCAGCCCGGGGACGGTGAGGATTAACTCACCCCTCCACTTT. Protein product: CASSPGTVRINSPLHF. Variable domain in full (rest from reference TRBV5-1 and TRBJ1-6): KAGVTQTPRYLIKTRGQQVTLSCSPISGHRSVSWYQQTPGQGLQFLFEYFSETQRNKGNFPGRFSGRQFSNSRSEMNVSTLELGDSALYLCASSPGTVRINSPLHFGNGTRLTVT.

This chain uses TRBV21-1 with TRBJ2-1. TRBV21-1 represents a pseudogene. This CDR3 region has 16 residues. The CDR3 DNA is TGTGCCAGCAGGAAAGCGCTCCGTCCGTTCTACAATGAGCAGTTCTTC. The encoded protein is CASRKALRPFYNEQFF.

The chain links TRBV19 to TRBJ2-6; the D is unclear. Germline CDR1 and CDR2: LNHDA and SQIVND (reference sequence). The CDR3 covers 16 residues. Trimming removed 2 bases at V and 0 bases at J, with 8 bases between. This CDR3 is CASSILYGSGANVLTF. The CDR3 bases are TGTGCCAGTAGTATACTTTACGGCTCTGGGGCCAACGTCCTGACTTTC.